The present TCR beta chain was sequenced within a study of regulatory T cells in long-lasting Graves disease (dated by TCRdb to the early 2020s). Some background on the complete study: In the newly diagnosed Graves' disease group, patients had been taking antithyroid drugs for less than 3 months. Peripheral blood TCR sequencing and RNA sequencing compared persistent Graves' disease patients with newly diagnosed Graves' disease patients. The study took place in China and was registered as a clinical trial. A total of some 33 samples were covered by TCR sequencing, comprising some 13 persistent and around 20 newly diagnosed Graves' disease patients. Points the paper makes about the study in general: Lower TCR Shannon entropy and fewer highly expanded clones were observed in persistent Graves' disease patients than in newly diagnosed patients, which suggested clonal expansion. The small sample size was acknowledged by the authors as a limitation that may reduce accuracy. A larger number of public clonotypes was shared among persistent patients (approximately 2,500) than among newly diagnosed patients (approximately 1,000). Only peripheral blood was studied, because thyroid tissue, the primary lesion, was inaccessible. TRBV28, TRBJ1-2 and TRBJ2-5 were preferentially used in persistent disease, while TRBV20-1 and TRBJ2-1 were favored in newly diagnosed disease. Only the TCR beta chain was sequenced and analyzed.

The germline V gene yields SGHRS for CDR1 and YFSETQ for CDR2. The CDR3 numbers 15 residues from cysteine through phenylalanine. The read is trimmed to its CDR3 DNA, 45 bases read in frame from base 1. The trim is 0 bases for V and 5 bases for J, with a gap of 9 bases between the germline ends. The library was made by multiplex PCR. The instrument was an Illumina HiSeq 4000. iRepertoire HTBI primers and Arm-PCR amplification of CDR3 regions were used to construct TCR beta libraries. Before sequencing, the PCR products went through gel purification. For the original study's pipeline: Gene usage analysis of CDR3 amino acid clonotypes used the 55 to 80 TRBV and more than 13 TRBJ segments found across samples. COPE and FqMerger were used to merge the filtered high-quality paired reads into contigs. BLAST was used to align contigs to the IMGT TRBV, TRBD and TRBJ reference genes, and CDR3 was defined following IMGT. Clonotypes above 0.1% frequency were classified as highly expanded clones. Shannon entropy was used to measure repertoire diversity, and the Gini coefficient was used to measure V-J evenness. A clonotype was considered public if more than one individual shared it. TCRdb reprocessed the public reads (quality trimming at Q25 with fastp, clone calling with MiXCR) and kept in-frame beta chains. Rows are combined by CDR3 protein, so each entry shows the most common genes and DNA. TCRdb's processing, not the authors' own work, is the source of the V and J calls. For this sample the table gives roughly 610,000 distinct CDR3 sequences, of which roughly 15% were detected only once. In total, the top ten clones hold around 12% of the sample.

Only one count was recorded for this clonotype. Its antigen is unknown. Base-call qualities are not available, and no considerably larger clone is one nucleotide away. A single read offers scant evidence. This sample's time point label indicates: newly diagnosed GD, antithyroid drugs for less than 3 months. For both TCR sequencing and RNA sequencing, RNA was extracted from PBMCs in TRIzol. The diagnosis of Graves' disease was made according to American Thyroid Association guidelines. The patients came from an endocrinology department in Xi'an, China. Each patient gave about 10 milliliters of peripheral blood, collected in an EDTA anticoagulant tube. Ficoll Paque Plus density gradient separation was used to isolate PBMCs, and no further T cell sorting was performed. RNA quality was checked with an Agilent 2100 Bioanalyzer and agarose gel, and concentration with a NanoDrop 2000. This sample also belongs to another study, concerning T cells in Graves' hyperthyroidism and ophthalmopathy. Taken from the second paper: A patient counted as having stable Graves' hyperthyroidism if no progression to ophthalmopathy occurred over 18 months of follow-up. The hyperthyroidism patients were between 18 and 65 years old and newly diagnosed, with a disease duration of less than 2 months. Exclusion was applied to patients with uncontrolled infections, other autoimmune diseases, pregnancy or lactation. Diagnoses relied on clinical symptoms, serum thyroxine and TRAb, thyroid ultrasound and orbital computed tomography. For the first round of RT-PCR on the TCR CDR3, the HTBI primer set was used together with the Qiagen OneStep RT-PCR kit. Most expanded thyroid clonotypes (frequency above 0.001) were also detected in blood, suggesting blood repertoires may reflect thyroid immune responses. Ophthalmopathy was separated from stable hyperthyroidism by a 13 V-J signature model, with just over 85% sensitivity and just over 81% specificity obtained in cross-validation and 80%/75% obtained in testing. In validation, progression to ophthalmopathy was predicted by the model with 65% to 71% sensitivity and nearly 75% specificity, a median of roughly six months before onset. A discovery cohort of fewer than 110 patients, 43 with Graves' ophthalmopathy and 55 to 65 with stable Graves' hyperthyroidism, was used to find distinguishing TCR V-J signatures. Prospective prediction of ophthalmopathy was tested in an independent validation cohort consisting of about 19 hyperthyroidism patients and around 16 patients who later progressed to ophthalmopathy. The roughly 91 discovery patients were randomly divided into training and test sets at a 7:3 ratio. Thyroid tissue and blood T-cell repertoires from about six Graves' hyperthyroidism patients were also compared in the study. After sampling, hyperthyroidism patients received methimazole starting at 30 mg daily, and ophthalmopathy patients received high-dose intravenous methylprednisolone. Libraries were constructed in a second round of multiplex PCR, after which size selection and purification were performed. The libraries were sequenced on an Illumina HiSeq2000 using paired-end 100 bp reads. SOAPnuke was used to process the raw data, throwing out any read that contained adapters or uncalled bases, had a mean Phred below 15, or lacked an exact constant-primer or identifier match. COPE v1.2.5 was used to merge the high-quality paired reads, and each unique nucleotide sequence was defined as a clonotype. MiTCR v1.1 was used to align the clonotypes against IMGT TRBV, TRBD and TRBJ reference segments. Analysis was restricted to V-J combinations with a frequency above 0.0001, which covered roughly 99% of repertoires. A TCS score was defined as the ratio between F50 (clonal expansion) and ExV (chaos), using BLOSUM62-based TCRdist between CDR3 peptides within each V-J. Welch's t-statistics and random forest reduced approximately 520 V-J features to 13, which were used in a naive Bayes classifier (R e1071). Sample size was not statistically predetermined, and blinding of investigators to group allocation was not performed. The paper reports TCR Vbeta CDR3 sequencing of fewer than 150 peripheral blood samples: 43 ophthalmopathy, roughly 80 hyperthyroidism and 17 progressor patients.

This TCR derives from a man aged 18-30 years with Graves disease. Donor details come from another sample of the same person, matched by shared clones. The chain couples TRBV5-1 to TRBJ1-6; the D gene assignment is ambiguous. The material was peripheral blood mononuclear cells (PBMCs), obtained at new diagnosis, from a patient treated with antithyroid drugs. The DNA sequence reads TGCGCCAGCAGCTTGGGGTTGCAAGATAATTCACCCCTCCACTTT. Protein translation: CASSLGLQDNSPLHF.